The 27 T cell receptor beta chains given below trace back to one sample, sequenced in a study of cytomegalovirus exposure and HLA in healthy donors. Sequencing used immunoSEQ multiplex PCR; TCRdb keeps in-frame clones, though not all of them. The table has about 130,000 clones, approximately 80% seen once; the top ten hold just under 30%. Material: PBMCs. These receptors came from a man aged 30-40 years in good health and CMV-seropositive.

The gene calls are TRBV6-6 and TRBJ2-2, with D unresolved. This CDR3 is 15 amino acids long. V lost 6 bases and J 0 bases, leaving 11 bases between the germline ends. Germline CDR1 MNHNY, CDR2 SVGAGI (reference sequence). Written as DNA, the CDR3 is TGTGCCAGCAGCCAGGCGACCTCGAACACCGGGGAGCTGTTTTTT. Translated, it gives CASSQATSNTGELFF.

This clone turned up a few times. V gene TRBV19 combines with J gene TRBJ1-2; D is unresolved. Germline CDR1 and CDR2: LNHDA and SQIVND (reference sequence). This CDR3 has 15 amino acids. Trimming took 1 base from V and 0 from J, leaving 9 bases between them. The CDR3 reads CASSIGGSANYGYTF. The CDR3 DNA follows: TGTGCCAGTAGTATAGGAGGCAGCGCTAACTATGGCTACACCTTC.

The chain employs TRBV5-1 and TRBJ2-7, with 11 bases aligning to TRBD1. Looked up from germline, CDR1 is SGHRS and CDR2 is YFSETQ. The CDR3 is 14 residues long. The ends lost 4 bases at V and 5 bases at J; junction bases unmatched: 5. In DNA, the CDR3 is TGCGCCAGCAGCGCGGACAGGGGGCTAGACGAGCAGTACTTC. Its translation is CASSADRGLDEQYF.

The chain recombines TRBV10-3 with TRBJ2-5; D is perhaps TRBD2 (8 bases). Per the germline V gene, CDR1 is ENHRY and CDR2 is SYGVKD. This CDR3 has 18 residues. The ends were cut back, 7 bases at V and 5 bases at J, with 29 bases in the middle. The CDR3 sequence: CAIKPEVAGRGPSETQYF. DNA for the CDR3: TGTGCCATCAAGCCGGAAGTAGCGGGGAGGGGGCCGTCGGAGACCCAGTACTTC.

The V and J genes are TRBV19 and TRBJ2-7; D perhaps matches TRBD1 (6 bases). This CDR3 has 15 residues. The ends were cut back, 5 bases at V and 0 bases at J, with 14 bases in the middle. Germline V gene sequence: CDR1 LNHDA, CDR2 SQIVND (reference sequence). The CDR3 sequence: CASSQKRQDSYEQYF. The CDR3 DNA sequence: TGTGCCAGTAGTCAAAAACGACAGGACTCCTACGAGCAGTACTTC.

The chain combines TRBV7-2 with TRBJ2-6; D remains ambiguous. With 1 base removed from V and 0 bases from J, the gap between germline ends came to 4 bases. This CDR3 region has 15 residues. From germline, CDR1 is SGHTA and CDR2 FQGNSA. CDR3 sequence reads: CASSLGSSGANVLTF. For the CDR3, the DNA is TGTGCCAGCAGCTTAGGTAGCTCTGGGGCCAACGTCCTGACTTTC. The full variable domain, with the rest looked up from reference TRBV7-2 and TRBJ2-6, is GAGVSQSPSNKVTEKGKDVELRCDPISGHTALYWYRQSLGQGLEFLIYFQGNSAPDKSGLPSDRFSAERTGGSVSTLTIQRTQQEDSAVYLCASSLGSSGANVLTFGAGSRLTVL.

This chain links TRBV15 with TRBJ2-1; 9 bases agree with TRBD2. Germline V gives CDR1 LNHNV, CDR2 YYDKDF (reference sequence). CDR3 size: 14 residues. J gave up 4 bases and V 8 bases, and 6 bases lay outside the gene matches. The CDR3 reads CATSAGGLYNEQFF. In nucleotides, the CDR3 is TGTGCCACCTCAGCGGGGGGACTTTACAATGAGCAGTTCTTC.

The CDR3 reads CASSPAGTEGYGYTF. Written as DNA, the CDR3 is TGCGCCAGCAGCCCCGCCGGGACTGAGGGCTATGGCTACACCTTC. V gene TRBV4-3 combines with J gene TRBJ1-2; D is possibly TRBD1 (5 bases). The CDR3 contains 15 residues. Trimming took off 4 bases at V and 4 bases at J, with 16 bases between the two ends. Per germline, CDR1 LGHNA and CDR2 YSLEER.

There are many counts of this clone. The chain uses TRBV4-1 and TRBJ2-7; D possibly corresponds to TRBD2 (6 bases). Germline V gene data show CDR1 as MGHRA and CDR2 as YSYEKL. This CDR3 is built from 16 residues. Trimming took 2 bases from V and 2 from J, leaving 16 bases between them. CDR3 region: CASSQSLSGVPYEQYF. CDR3 nucleotides: TGCGCCAGCAGCCAATCGCTTTCGGGGGTACCCTACGAGCAGTACTTC.

This chain connects TRBV6-6 to TRBJ2-7, with D perhaps matching TRBD1 (5 bases). Germline V gene lookup returns CDR1 MNHNY and CDR2 SVGAGI (reference sequence). The CDR3 runs to 13 residues. V lost 6 bases to trimming and J lost 3 bases, with 12 bases between them. The CDR3 bases are TGTGCCAGCAGCATAAGGGGCGGCTACGAGCAGTACTTC. Protein: CASSIRGGYEQYF.

V and J are TRBV29-1 and TRBJ1-1; the D gene is possibly TRBD1 (6 bases). The germline V gene encodes CDR1 SQVTM and CDR2 ANQGSEA. The CDR3 runs 13 residues. Between the trimmed V and J ends, which lost 6 bases and 3 bases, there was a span of 14 bases. The CDR3 nucleotides read TGCAGCGTACTCACAGGGTCCTACACTGAAGCTTTCTTT. Translating gives CSVLTGSYTEAFF.

In its sample, this clone was seen a few times. The chain uses TRBV7-3 and TRBJ1-1, with TRBD1 as a possible D gene (5 bases). Trimming removed 5 bases from V and 3 bases from J, with 10 bases in between. CDR3 length equals 13 residues. Germline-derived CDR1 and CDR2 are SGHTA and FQGTGA. Here the CDR3 reads CASSLGGDTEAFF. The CDR3 nucleotides read TGTGCCAGCAGCCTAGGAGGGGACACTGAAGCTTTCTTT.

This chain connects TRBV5-1 to TRBJ2-3; 8 bases line up with TRBD2. The V gene end was trimmed by 0 bases and the J gene end by 1 base; junction bases not matched to a gene: 1. Germline CDR1 SGHRS, CDR2 YFSETQ. This CDR3 region has 15 residues. CDR3 protein: CASSLETSGTDTQYF. The CDR3 nucleotides are TGCGCCAGCAGCTTGGAGACTAGCGGCACAGATACGCAGTATTTT. The entire variable domain, with the rest obtained from reference TRBV5-1 and TRBJ2-3, is as follows: KAGVTQTPRYLIKTRGQQVTLSCSPISGHRSVSWYQQTPGQGLQFLFEYFSETQRNKGNFPGRFSGRQFSNSRSEMNVSTLELGDSALYLCASSLETSGTDTQYFGPGTRLTVL.

This sequence joins TRBV9 and TRBJ1-4, with D hard to call. Trimming removed 3 bases from V and 3 bases from J, with 6 bases in between. The germline V gene encodes CDR1 SGDLS and CDR2 YYNGEE. The CDR3 runs to 13 residues. CDR3 DNA sequence: TGTGCCAGCAGCGGAGGTCCTAATGAAAAACTGTTTTTT. Its protein product is CASSGGPNEKLFF.

The chain uses TRBV5-4 and TRBJ1-2; D gene ambiguous. Trimming shortened V by 4 bases and J by 7 bases, and 20 bases separated the two germline ends. CDR3 length: 15 amino acids. Germline V CDR1 and CDR2: SGHNT, YYREEE (reference sequence). For the CDR3, the DNA is TGTGCCAGCAGCCCAACCGAGAACCCGAGGGCTGGCTACACCTTC. It encodes CASSPTENPRAGYTF.

The chain is built from TRBV5-1 and TRBJ2-1; 8 nucleotides match TRBD1. With 4 bases clipped from V and 3 bases from J, the junction kept 6 bases outside the gene matches. From germline, CDR1 is SGHRS and CDR2 YFSETQ. CDR3 length: 15 residues. CDR3 region: CASSKAQGGYNEQFF. The CDR3 coding sequence is TGCGCCAGCAGCAAAGCACAGGGGGGCTACAATGAGCAGTTCTTC.

This sequence joins TRBV28 and TRBJ2-5; D is perhaps TRBD2 (6 bases). Germline CDR1 and CDR2: MDHEN and SYDVKM. CDR3 length: 16 residues. Between the trimmed V and J ends, which lost 2 bases and 0 bases, there was a span of 13 bases. The CDR3 loop is CASSLKITGDQETQYF. DNA of the CDR3: TGTGCCAGCAGTTTAAAAATAACGGGGGACCAAGAGACCCAGTACTTC.

The rearrangement uses TRBV14 and TRBJ2-7, with a possible D match to TRBD1 (5 bases). The CDR3 spans 22 residues. With 1 base removed from V and 5 bases from J, the gap between germline ends came to 36 bases. CDR1 is SGHDN, CDR2 FVKESK, per germline. The chain's CDR3 is CASSQGGPDKGGLFGHINEQYF. As DNA, the CDR3 is TGTGCCAGCAGCCAAGGGGGCCCGGACAAGGGTGGGCTATTTGGGCATATCAACGAGCAGTACTTC.

This chain uses TRBV27 with TRBJ1-5; D may be TRBD1 (5 bases). This CDR3 spans 14 amino acids. Trimming left V 5 bases short and J 4 bases short, with 12 bases between. Germline assignment: CDR1 MNHEY and CDR2 SMNVEV (reference sequence). CDR3 bases: TGTGCCAGCAGTACGGACACCAGTAATCAGCCCCAGCATTTT. Translating it yields CASSTDTSNQPQHF.

This chain uses TRBV7-8 with TRBJ1-1; possible D gene TRBD1, 6 bases. Per germline, CDR1 SGHVS and CDR2 FQNEAQ. V was cut by 0 bases and J by 2 bases, with 16 bases left in between. The CDR3 is 17 amino acids. As DNA, the CDR3 is TGTGCCAGCAGCTTAGCGACAAGGGAAGGGGGAAACACTGAAGCTTTCTTT. It codes for CASSLATREGGNTEAFF.

This rearrangement joins TRBV7-9 to TRBJ2-7, with 12 bases aligning to TRBD1. Germline CDR1 reads SEHNR; CDR2 reads FQNEAQ (reference sequence). The V gene end was trimmed by 1 base and the J gene end by 6 bases; junction bases not matched to a gene: 4. The length of the CDR3 is 15 residues. CDR3 sequence: CASSLDGTGGSEQYF. The DNA of the CDR3 is TGTGCCAGCAGCTTAGACGGGACAGGGGGCTCCGAGCAGTACTTC.

The chain combines TRBV7-8 with TRBJ1-1; D is ambiguous. Germline V gene data show CDR1 as SGHVS and CDR2 as FQNEAQ. This CDR3 comprises 15 residues. V was cut by 1 base and J by 4 bases, with 13 bases left in between. The CDR3 sequence is CASSLGQTPGTEAFF. In nucleotides, the CDR3 is TGTGCCAGCAGCTTAGGGCAGACCCCAGGCACTGAAGCTTTCTTT.

The CDR3 DNA reads TGTGCCTGGAGTGTACTTCGGGGGAACTACAATGAGCAGTTCTTC. It codes for CAWSVLRGNYNEQFF. This chain links TRBV30 with TRBJ2-1, with D possibly TRBD2 on 6 matching bases. V was trimmed by 0 bases and J by 3 bases, leaving 12 bases between them. CDR3 length: 15 residues. Germline V gene data show CDR1 as GTSNPN and CDR2 as SVGIG (reference sequence).

V usage is TRBV2 and J usage is TRBJ1-5; D is perhaps TRBD1 (5 bases). Deletions cut 6 bases from V and 5 bases from J, with 11 bases between. This CDR3 has 13 amino acids. CDR1 and CDR2 (germline): SNHLY, FYNNEI. The CDR3 DNA sequence: TGTGCCAGCAGCGGGGGGGTTGATCAGCCCCAGCATTTT. Amino acid sequence: CASSGGVDQPQHF.

V usage is TRBV4-1 and J usage is TRBJ1-2; no reliable D call. Trimming cost V 0 bases and J 4 bases, with 9 bases left between them. Germline V lookup: CDR1 MGHRA, CDR2 YSYEKL. The CDR3 is made up of 14 amino acids. The DNA for the CDR3 is TGCGCCAGCAGCCAAGAACGCCAGTCCTATGGCTACACCTTC. Its translation is CASSQERQSYGYTF.

This chain connects TRBV6-1 to TRBJ2-1; TRBD2 matches 10 bases. Trimming took 6 bases from V and 5 from J; bases not matched to a gene: 7. The CDR3 length is 15 residues. CDR1 and CDR2 from the germline V gene are MNHNS and SASEGT. This CDR3 reads CASRTGTSADNEQFF. The CDR3, as DNA: TGTGCCAGCAGAACCGGGACTAGCGCCGACAATGAGCAGTTCTTC.

This chain links TRBV7-9 with TRBJ1-2, with TRBD1 matching 7 bases. The CDR3 is 15 amino acids. J was trimmed by 6 bases and V by 6 bases; bases with no gene match: 13. Germline V gene sequence: CDR1 SEHNR, CDR2 FQNEAQ (reference sequence). The CDR3 sequence: CASSFEVGTENGYTF. The CDR3 DNA reads as TGTGCCAGCAGTTTTGAGGTCGGGACAGAAAATGGCTACACCTTC.